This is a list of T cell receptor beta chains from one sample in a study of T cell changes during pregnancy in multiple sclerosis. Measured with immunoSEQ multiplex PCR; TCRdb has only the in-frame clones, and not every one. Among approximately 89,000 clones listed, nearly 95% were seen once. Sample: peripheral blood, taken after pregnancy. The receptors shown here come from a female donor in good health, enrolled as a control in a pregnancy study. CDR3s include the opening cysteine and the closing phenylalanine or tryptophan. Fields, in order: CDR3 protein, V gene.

CDR3: CASSVGGQAGNTIYF
V: TRBV9

CDR3: CSAVGTGGETQYF
V: TRBV29-1

CDR3: CASSNSGSETQYF
V: TRBV14

CDR3: CASSLMSSGSQEQYF
V: TRBV7-9

CDR3: CASSDIAGAPYNEQFF
V: TRBV6-1

CDR3: CATSRDGPDTQYF
V: TRBV15

CDR3: CASSIRGRVGQPQHF
V: TRBV19

CDR3: CASSKGDSPLHF
V: TRBV2

CDR3: CAISDGWREIRNEQFF
V: TRBV10-3

CDR3: CASSQFGQGSESEKLFF
V: TRBV4-1

CDR3: CASSLPSSGGGNEQFF
V: TRBV5-1

CDR3: CASSLGWTTRTEAFF
V: TRBV5-1

CDR3: CATRGEAHNTEAFF
V: TRBV5-1

CDR3: CASSRDSPYNEQFF
V: TRBV5-1

CDR3: CASSLAGGPETQYF
V: TRBV19

CDR3: CAISEGGAPNNQPQHF
V: TRBV10-3

CDR3: CASRRTFNNEQFF
V: TRBV2

CDR3: CASSLGRGYTGELFF
V: TRBV5-1

CDR3: CASSSLRGGFYEQYF
V: TRBV11-2

CDR3: CASSLDITDTQYF
V: TRBV6-5

CDR3: CASSVRLAGYNEQFF
V: TRBV9

CDR3: CSVGGLADTGPDTQYF
V: TRBV29-1

CDR3: CASSLGASGRSGEQYF
V: TRBV5-1

CDR3: CASRGGGRLDTQYF
V: TRBV5-6

CDR3: CASSILPTSGIPEQYF
V: TRBV19

CDR3: CASSRARGNTEAFF
V: TRBV7-2

CDR3: CASSLKDTAYEQYF
V: TRBV27

CDR3: CASGTRGLNTEAFF
V: TRBV28

CDR3: CASSLYGVGTGELFF
V: TRBV5-1

CDR3: CASSLAGSSPLHF
V: TRBV5-1

CDR3: CASSPRGNTEAFF
V: TRBV5-6

CDR3: CASRGGGEGYTF
V: TRBV25-1

CDR3: CASSLLLPTGELFF
V: TRBV5-1

CDR3: CASEDSGSTDTQYF
V: TRBV2

CDR3: CASSDAGGDYGYTF
V: TRBV6-4

CDR3: CSGTGTDTQYF
V: TRBV29-1

CDR3: CASSLQGADSVLTF
V: TRBV2

CDR3: CASSFQVAGTGELFF
V: TRBV28

CDR3: CASGTGLAGNREQYF
V: TRBV4-1

CDR3: CASRSSYEQYF
V: TRBV28